The 11 T cell receptor beta chains reported below all come from one sample, sequenced in a study of Graves' ophthalmopathy and Graves' hyperthyroidism. TCR beta CDR3 amplification used RNA transcripts. Investigators did first-round RT-PCR with HTBI primers, then second-round multiplex PCR. TCRdb fed the multiplex PCR reads into MiXCR, producing one record per CDR3 protein. The table records more than 40,000 distinct CDR3 sequences, 50% of them present only once. The source material was peripheral blood. These receptors all stem from an adult man with Graves' ophthalmopathy.

The J gene is TRBJ1-4, the V gene TRBV6-5; TRBD1 matches 10 bases. The V gene's germline CDR1 is MNHEY and CDR2 SVGAGI. Germline trimming cut 8 bases from V and 5 bases from J; bases unmatched to any gene: 8. The CDR3 contains 15 residues. CDR3 residues: CASSLAGQGNEKLFF. CDR3 nucleotides: TGTGCCAGCTCGTTGGCGGGACAGGGGAATGAAAAACTGTTTTTT.

The chain uses TRBV2 and TRBJ1-5; D remains unclear. Looked up from germline, CDR1 is SNHLY and CDR2 is FYNNEI. The V end was cut by 6 bases, the J end by 5 bases, with 20 bases between. CDR3 length: 16 residues. The CDR3 nucleotides are TGTGCCAGCAGCGTTTATTCGAACACCGGGGATCAGCCCCAGCATTTT. Amino acid sequence: CASSVYSNTGDQPQHF.

The gene calls are TRBV20-1 and TRBJ1-1, with a tentative D call TRBD1 (5 bases). V was shortened by 1 base and J by 11 bases, with 14 bases between the two germline ends. This CDR3 has 12 amino acids. Germline V gene data show CDR1 as DFQATT and CDR2 as SNEGSKA (reference sequence). Here the CDR3 DNA reads TGCAGTGCTAGAGGAGGGGAGCATAAGGCTTTCTTT. Protein: CSARGGEHKAFF.

V usage is TRBV20-1 and J usage is TRBJ2-1; TRBD1 might be the D (5 bases). The CDR3 spans 12 residues. Deletions cut 4 bases from V and 6 bases from J, with 10 bases between. The V gene's germline CDR1 is DFQATT and CDR2 SNEGSKA (reference sequence). CDR3 sequence reads: CSAISGLNEQFF. The CDR3 DNA reads TGCAGTGCTATATCAGGGCTCAATGAGCAGTTCTTC.

Turning to this clonotype: Here the CDR3 omits its conserved ending phenylalanine or tryptophan, so a read error is the likely source. The DNA is left out, because the CDR3 cannot be placed on it with certainty; the CDR3 is given as TCRdb lists it. The genes are TRBV20-1 and TRBJ1-1. The CDR3 comprises 8 residues, both ends counted. The germline V gene encodes CDR1 DFQATT and CDR2 SNEGSKA (reference sequence). The CDR3 region is CSARQSFS.

This clonotype was seen a single time. V and J are TRBV25-1 and TRBJ1-5; 8 bases map to TRBD1. V lost 1 base and J lost 2; bases outside the gene matches: 10. CDR1 MGHDK and CDR2 SYGVNS come from the germline V gene. This CDR3 contains 18 residues. The CDR3 nucleotides are TGTGCCAGCAGTGAATTGGCAGGGGGCGGCGATGGCAATCAGCCCCAGCATTTT. Translating it yields CASSELAGGGDGNQPQHF. The full variable domain, in which reference TRBV25-1 and TRBJ1-5 provide the parts outside the CDR3, is EADIYQTPRYLVIGTGKKITLECSQTMGHDKMYWYQQDPGMELHLIHYSYGVNSTEKGDLSSESTVSRIRTEHFPLTLESARPSHTSQYLCASSELAGGGDGNQPQHFGDGTRLSIL.

This clonotype was detected many times. The rearrangement joins TRBV28 to TRBJ2-1; no definite D call. Germline values: CDR1 MDHEN, CDR2 SYDVKM. V lost 5 bases, J lost 1 base, and 12 bases lay in between. The CDR3 contains 15 residues. CDR3 amino acids: CASSPLWRSYNEQFF. The CDR3, as DNA: TGTGCCAGCAGTCCGCTTTGGCGGTCCTACAATGAGCAGTTCTTC. The whole variable domain, remainder taken from reference TRBV28 and TRBJ2-1, is DVKVTQSSRYLVKRTGEKVFLECVQDMDHENMFWYRQDPGLGLRLIYFSYDVKMKEKGDIPEGYSVSREKKERFSLILESASTNQTSMYLCASSPLWRSYNEQFFGPGTRLTVL.

V and J are TRBV7-9 and TRBJ2-5; D unresolved. The CDR3 runs to 15 residues. Germline V lookup: CDR1 SEHNR, CDR2 FQNEAQ (reference sequence). The V end was cut by 0 bases, the J end by 5 bases, with 13 bases between. The CDR3: CASSLAFSTWETQYF. For the CDR3, the DNA is TGTGCCAGCAGCTTAGCATTTTCGACCTGGGAGACCCAGTACTTC. Based on the CDR3 plus reference TRBV7-9 and TRBJ2-5, the full variable domain is DTGVSQNPRHKITKRGQNVTFRCDPISEHNRLYWYRQTLGQGPEFLTYFQNEAQLEKSRLLSDRFSAERPKGSFSTLEIQRTEQGDSAMYLCASSLAFSTWETQYFGPGTRLLVL.

The chain recombines TRBV7-6 with TRBJ2-6, with 8 bases lining up with TRBD2. Trimming removed 3 bases from V and 4 bases from J; junction bases left unmatched: 5. The CDR3 contains 16 residues. Germline-derived CDR1 and CDR2 are SGHVS and FNYEAQ. The CDR3 protein is CASSLSGSTGANVLTF. CDR3 DNA: TGTGCCAGCAGCTTGAGCGGGAGCACCGGGGCCAACGTCCTGACTTTC.

The chain carries TRBV5-5 and TRBJ1-2; 7 bases are shared with TRBD1. Looked up from germline, CDR1 is SGHKS and CDR2 is YYEKEE (reference sequence). V shed 4 bases and J 12 bases; nucleotides not matched to a gene: 9. The CDR3 is made up of 12 amino acids. In nucleotides, the CDR3 is TGTGCCAGCAGCACGGGACAGCCTGGAAACACCTTC. It specifies CASSTGQPGNTF. Drawing the rest from reference TRBV5-5 and TRBJ1-2, the complete variable domain is DAGVTQSPTHLIKTRGQQVTLRCSPISGHKSVSWYQQVLGQGPQFIFQYYEKEERGRGNFPDRFSARQFPNYSSELNVNALLLGDSALYLCASSTGQPGNTFGSGTRLTVV.

The chain has TRBV5-1 and TRBJ2-7; a possible D gene is TRBD2 (7 bases). The V end lost 6 bases, the J end lost 7 bases, and 17 bases lay between the germline ends. The CDR3 spans 13 residues. Germline CDR1 and CDR2: SGHRS and YFSETQ. The CDR3 DNA follows: TGCGCCAGCACACCTCTCGGGGGGCCTGAGCAGTACTTC. Translated, it gives CASTPLGGPEQYF.